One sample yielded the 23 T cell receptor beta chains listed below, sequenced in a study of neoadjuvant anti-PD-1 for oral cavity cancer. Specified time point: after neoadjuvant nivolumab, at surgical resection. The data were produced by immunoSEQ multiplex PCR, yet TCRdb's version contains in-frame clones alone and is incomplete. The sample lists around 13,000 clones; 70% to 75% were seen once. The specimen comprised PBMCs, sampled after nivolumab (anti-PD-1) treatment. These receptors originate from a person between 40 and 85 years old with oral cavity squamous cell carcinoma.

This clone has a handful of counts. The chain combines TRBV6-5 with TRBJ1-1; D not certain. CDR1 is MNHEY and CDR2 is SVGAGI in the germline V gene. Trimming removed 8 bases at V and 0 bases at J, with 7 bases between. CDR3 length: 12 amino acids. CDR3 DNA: TGTGCCAGCCGGACGGTGAACACTGAAGCTTTCTTT. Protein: CASRTVNTEAFF.

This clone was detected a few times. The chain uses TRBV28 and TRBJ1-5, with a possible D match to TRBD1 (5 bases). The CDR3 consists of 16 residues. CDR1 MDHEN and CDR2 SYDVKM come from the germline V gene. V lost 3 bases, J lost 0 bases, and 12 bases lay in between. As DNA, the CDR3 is TGTGCCAGCAGTTTGACAGAACCTAATAGCAATCAGCCCCAGCATTTT. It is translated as CASSLTEPNSNQPQHF.

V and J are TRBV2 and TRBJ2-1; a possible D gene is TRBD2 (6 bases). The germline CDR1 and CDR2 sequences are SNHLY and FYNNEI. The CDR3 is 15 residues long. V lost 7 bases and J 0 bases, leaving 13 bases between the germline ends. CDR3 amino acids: CASTFSGGSYNEQFF. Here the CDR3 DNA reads TGTGCCAGCACCTTTAGCGGAGGCTCCTACAATGAGCAGTTCTTC.

The CDR3 nucleotides are TGTGCCAGCAGTCCCAGACAGGGGGATACGCAGTATTTT. Encoded protein: CASSPRQGDTQYF. This chain links TRBV7-3 with TRBJ2-3, with TRBD1 matching 8 bases. The CDR3 length is 13 residues. Per germline, CDR1 SGHTA and CDR2 FQGTGA. With 6 bases clipped from V and 6 bases from J, the junction kept 5 bases outside the gene matches.

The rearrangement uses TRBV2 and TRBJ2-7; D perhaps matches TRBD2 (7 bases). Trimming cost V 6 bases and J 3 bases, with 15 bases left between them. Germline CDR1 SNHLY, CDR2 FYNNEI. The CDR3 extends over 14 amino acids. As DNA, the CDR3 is TGTGCCAGCAGCTCGGAGGGGGGGGTCTACGAGCAGTACTTC. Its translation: CASSSEGGVYEQYF.

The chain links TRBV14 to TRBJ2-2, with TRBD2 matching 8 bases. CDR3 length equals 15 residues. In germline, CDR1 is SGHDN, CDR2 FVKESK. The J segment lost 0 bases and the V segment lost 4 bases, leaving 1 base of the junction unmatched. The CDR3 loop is CASSLGLANTGELFF. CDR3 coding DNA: TGTGCCAGCAGCCTGGGACTAGCGAACACCGGGGAGCTGTTTTTT. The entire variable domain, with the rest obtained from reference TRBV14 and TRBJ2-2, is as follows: EAGVTQFPSHSVIEKGQTVTLRCDPISGHDNLYWYRRVMGKEIKFLLHFVKESKQDESGMPNNRFLAERTGGTYSTLKVQPAELEDSGVYFCASSLGLANTGELFFGEGSRLTVL.

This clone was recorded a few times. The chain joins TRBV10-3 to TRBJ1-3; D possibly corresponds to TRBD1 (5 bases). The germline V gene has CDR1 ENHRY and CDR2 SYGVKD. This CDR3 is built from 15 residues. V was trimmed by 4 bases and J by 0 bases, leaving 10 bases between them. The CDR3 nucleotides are TGTGCCATCAGTGGGGGACCGCTCTCTGGAAACACCATATATTTT. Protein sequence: CAISGGPLSGNTIYF.

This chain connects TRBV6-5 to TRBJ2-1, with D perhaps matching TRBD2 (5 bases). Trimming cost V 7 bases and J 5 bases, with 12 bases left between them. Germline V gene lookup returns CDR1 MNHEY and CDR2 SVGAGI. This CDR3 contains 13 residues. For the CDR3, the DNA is TGTGCCAGCATGCTCCCCGGGAACAATGAGCAGTTCTTC. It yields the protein CASMLPGNNEQFF.

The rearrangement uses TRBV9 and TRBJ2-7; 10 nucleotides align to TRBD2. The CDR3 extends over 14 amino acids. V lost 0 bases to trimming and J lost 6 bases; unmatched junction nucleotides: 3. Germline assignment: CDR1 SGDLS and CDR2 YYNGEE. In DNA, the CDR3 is TGTGCCAGCAGCGTAGGCGGGACTAGCGCCGAGCAGTACTTC. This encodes CASSVGGTSAEQYF.

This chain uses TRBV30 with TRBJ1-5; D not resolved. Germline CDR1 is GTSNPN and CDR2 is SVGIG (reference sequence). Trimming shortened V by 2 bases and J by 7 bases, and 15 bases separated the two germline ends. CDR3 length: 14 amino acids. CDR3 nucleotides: TGTGCCTGGAGTCCAAACTCGTCAAGGCAGCCCCAGCATTTT. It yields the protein CAWSPNSSRQPQHF.

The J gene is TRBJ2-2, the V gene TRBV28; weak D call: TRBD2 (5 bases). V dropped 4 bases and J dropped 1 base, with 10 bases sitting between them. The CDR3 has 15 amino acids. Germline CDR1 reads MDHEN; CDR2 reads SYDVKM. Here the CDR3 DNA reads TGTGCCAGCAGTTCTGTCGGGGAGAACACCGGGGAGCTGTTTTTT. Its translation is CASSSVGENTGELFF.

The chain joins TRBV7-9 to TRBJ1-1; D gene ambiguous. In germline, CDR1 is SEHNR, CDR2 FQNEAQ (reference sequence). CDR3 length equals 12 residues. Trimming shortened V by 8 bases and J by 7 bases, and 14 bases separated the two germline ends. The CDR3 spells CASQLGPREAFF. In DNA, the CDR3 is TGTGCCAGCCAGCTCGGTCCCCGTGAAGCTTTCTTT.

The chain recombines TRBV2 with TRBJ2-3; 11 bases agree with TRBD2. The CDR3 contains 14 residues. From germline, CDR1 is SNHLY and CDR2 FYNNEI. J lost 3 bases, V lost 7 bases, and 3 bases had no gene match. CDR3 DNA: TGTGCCAGCAAGCTAGCGGGAGGAACAGATACGCAGTATTTT. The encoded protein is CASKLAGGTDTQYF.

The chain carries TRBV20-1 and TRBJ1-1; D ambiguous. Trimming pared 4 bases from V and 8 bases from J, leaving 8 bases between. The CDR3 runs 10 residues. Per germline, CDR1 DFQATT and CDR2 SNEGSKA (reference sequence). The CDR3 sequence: CSATEREAFF. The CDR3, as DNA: TGCAGTGCTACGGAGCGAGAAGCTTTCTTT.

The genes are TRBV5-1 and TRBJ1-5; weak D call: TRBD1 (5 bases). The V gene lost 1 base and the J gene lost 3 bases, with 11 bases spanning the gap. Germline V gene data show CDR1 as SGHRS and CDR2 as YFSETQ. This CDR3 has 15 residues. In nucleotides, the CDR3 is TGCGCCAGCAGCTTGAATCCGGGGCTCAATCAGCCCCAGCATTTT. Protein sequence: CASSLNPGLNQPQHF.

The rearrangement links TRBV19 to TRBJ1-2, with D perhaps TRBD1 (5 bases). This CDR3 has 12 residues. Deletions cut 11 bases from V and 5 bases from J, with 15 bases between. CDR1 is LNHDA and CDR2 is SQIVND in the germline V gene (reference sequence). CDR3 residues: CAVGSRGYGYTF. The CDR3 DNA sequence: TGTGCCGTCGGGTCGCGGGGGTATGGCTACACCTTC.

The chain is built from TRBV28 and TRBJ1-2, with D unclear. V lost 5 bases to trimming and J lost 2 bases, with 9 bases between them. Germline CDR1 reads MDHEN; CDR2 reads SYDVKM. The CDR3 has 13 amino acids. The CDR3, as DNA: TGTGCCAGCAGTATTGCAATGAACTATGGCTACACCTTC. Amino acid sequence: CASSIAMNYGYTF.

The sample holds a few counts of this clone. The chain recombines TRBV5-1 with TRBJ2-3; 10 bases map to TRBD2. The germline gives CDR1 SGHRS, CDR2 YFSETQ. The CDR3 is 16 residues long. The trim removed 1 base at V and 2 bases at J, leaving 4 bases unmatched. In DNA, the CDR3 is TGCGCCAGCAGCTTGCGGACTAGCGGTTCCACAGATACGCAGTATTTT. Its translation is CASSLRTSGSTDTQYF. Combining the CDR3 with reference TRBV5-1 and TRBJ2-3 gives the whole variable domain KAGVTQTPRYLIKTRGQQVTLSCSPISGHRSVSWYQQTPGQGLQFLFEYFSETQRNKGNFPGRFSGRQFSNSRSEMNVSTLELGDSALYLCASSLRTSGSTDTQYFGPGTRLTVL.

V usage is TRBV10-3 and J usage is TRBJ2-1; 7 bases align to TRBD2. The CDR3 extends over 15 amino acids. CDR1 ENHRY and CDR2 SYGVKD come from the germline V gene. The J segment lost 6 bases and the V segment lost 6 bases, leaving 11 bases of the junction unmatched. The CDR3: CAIRASGTTANEQFF. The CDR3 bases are TGTGCCATCAGGGCTAGCGGTACCACGGCCAATGAGCAGTTCTTC.

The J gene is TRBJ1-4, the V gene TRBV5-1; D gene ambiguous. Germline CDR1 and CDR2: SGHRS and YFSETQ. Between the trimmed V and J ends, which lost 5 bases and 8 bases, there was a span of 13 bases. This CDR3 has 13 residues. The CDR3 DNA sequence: TGCGCCAGCAGATGGACGGTAGGCGAAAAACTGTTTTTT. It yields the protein CASRWTVGEKLFF. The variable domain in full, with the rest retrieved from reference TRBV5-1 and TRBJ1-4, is KAGVTQTPRYLIKTRGQQVTLSCSPISGHRSVSWYQQTPGQGLQFLFEYFSETQRNKGNFPGRFSGRQFSNSRSEMNVSTLELGDSALYLCASRWTVGEKLFFGSGTQLSVL.

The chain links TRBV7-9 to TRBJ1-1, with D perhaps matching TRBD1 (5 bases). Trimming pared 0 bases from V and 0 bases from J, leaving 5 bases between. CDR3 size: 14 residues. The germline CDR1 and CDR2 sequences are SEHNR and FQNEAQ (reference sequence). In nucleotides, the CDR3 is TGTGCCAGCAGCTTAGCGGGGCTGAACACTGAAGCTTTCTTT. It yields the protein CASSLAGLNTEAFF.

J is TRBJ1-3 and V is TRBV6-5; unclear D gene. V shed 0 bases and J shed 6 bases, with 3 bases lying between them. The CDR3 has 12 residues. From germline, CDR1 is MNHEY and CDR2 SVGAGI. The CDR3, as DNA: TGTGCCAGCAGTTACTCGGAAAACACCATATATTTT. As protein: CASSYSENTIYF.

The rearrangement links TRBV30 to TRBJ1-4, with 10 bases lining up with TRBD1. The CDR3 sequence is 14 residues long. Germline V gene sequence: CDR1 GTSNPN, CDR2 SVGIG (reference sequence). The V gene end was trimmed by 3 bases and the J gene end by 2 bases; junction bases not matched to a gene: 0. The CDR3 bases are TGTGCCTGGAGGGGACAGGGGACTAATGAAAAACTGTTTTTT. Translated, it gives CAWRGQGTNEKLFF.